A single sample gave rise to the 17 T cell receptor beta chains below, sequenced in a study of cytomegalovirus exposure and HLA in healthy donors. Both 60 Vbeta primers and 13 Jbeta primers went into the PCR. Repertoires were generated with immunoSEQ multiplex PCR, while TCRdb's copy carries only in-frame clones and drops some. Its table lists some 72,000 clones. Sequenced input: PBMCs. The source is a man between 25 and 39 years old in good health and CMV-seronegative.

V gene TRBV4-2 combines with J gene TRBJ1-5; D remains ambiguous. The germline V gene encodes CDR1 LGHNA and CDR2 YNFKEQ. This CDR3 has 12 amino acids. V was shortened by 0 bases and J by 6 bases, with 3 bases between the two germline ends. CDR3 sequence: CASSQDSQPQHF. As DNA, the CDR3 is TGTGCCAGCAGCCAAGATAGTCAGCCCCAGCATTTT.

The chain carries TRBV4-3 and TRBJ2-5; D uncertain. The CDR3 is 14 residues long. The germline V and J ends were trimmed by 1 base and 3 bases, with 9 bases remaining between them. The V gene's germline CDR1 is LGHNA and CDR2 YSLEER. In DNA form, the CDR3 reads TGCGCCAGCAGCCAAGGGCAGTTTGAAGAGACCCAGTACTTC. Protein product: CASSQGQFEETQYF.

The rearrangement links TRBV5-1 to TRBJ2-1; 10 bases map to TRBD2. The junction had 8 bases not matched to a gene; V was cut back by 6 bases and J by 5 bases. The CDR3 consists of 15 residues. From germline, CDR1 is SGHRS and CDR2 YFSETQ. CDR3 amino acids: CASTQAGGPHNEQFF. As DNA, the CDR3 is TGCGCCAGCACCCAAGCGGGGGGGCCTCACAATGAGCAGTTCTTC.

The V gene is TRBV18, the J gene TRBJ2-1; the D is unclear. V lost 5 bases, J lost 0 bases, and 8 bases lay in between. CDR3 length: 14 residues. Germline CDR1 KGHSH, CDR2 LQKENI. CDR3 protein: CASSALSSYNEQFF. Here the CDR3 DNA reads TGTGCCAGCTCAGCCCTATCCTCCTACAATGAGCAGTTCTTC.

The chain employs TRBV5-1 and TRBJ2-5; 7 bases agree with TRBD1. The junction had 5 bases not matched to a gene; V was cut back by 2 bases and J by 4 bases. CDR3 length: 14 residues. Germline CDR1 reads SGHRS; CDR2 reads YFSETQ. The CDR3 coding sequence is TGCGCCAGCAGCTTTGGACAGGCTCGAGAGACCCAGTACTTC. This gives the protein CASSFGQARETQYF.

This chain joins TRBV11-3 and TRBJ2-7; a possible D gene is TRBD2 (6 bases). This CDR3 spans 15 amino acids. V lost 1 base and J 7 bases, leaving 17 bases between the germline ends. Germline V gene lookup returns CDR1 SGHNT and CDR2 YENEEA. DNA for the CDR3: TGTGCCAGCAGCTTAGGGGGTAGCGGCCTTCGGGAGCAGTACTTC. Encoded protein: CASSLGGSGLREQYF.

The J gene is TRBJ1-6, the V gene TRBV2; D gene ambiguous. The CDR3 consists of 13 residues. Trimming shortened V by 6 bases and J by 8 bases, and 11 bases separated the two germline ends. Looked up from germline, CDR1 is SNHLY and CDR2 is FYNNEI. The CDR3 DNA is TGTGCCAGCAGCCTCGACGGGGATTCACCCCTCCACTTT. This sequence encodes CASSLDGDSPLHF.

The chain uses TRBV9 and TRBJ2-3; D is undetermined. The V gene lost 3 bases and the J gene lost 5 bases, with 16 bases spanning the gap. Germline CDR1 reads SGDLS; CDR2 reads YYNGEE. The CDR3 consists of 15 residues. Here the CDR3 reads CASSEVTHPLDTQYF. The DNA of the CDR3 is TGTGCCAGCAGCGAGGTGACTCATCCCCTAGATACGCAGTATTTT.

The rearrangement uses TRBV5-1 and TRBJ2-5; tentative D call: TRBD2 (5 bases). The CDR3 spans 13 residues. Trimming removed 3 bases at V and 5 bases at J, with 11 bases between. The V gene's germline CDR1 is SGHRS and CDR2 YFSETQ. The CDR3 bases are TGCGCCAGCAGCTCCGGGGTCGGGGAGACCCAGTACTTC. Translating it yields CASSSGVGETQYF.

The rearrangement links TRBV18 to TRBJ1-2, with 7 bases matching TRBD1. Trimming cost V 4 bases and J 4 bases; bases outside gene matches: 9. The CDR3 has 15 amino acids. In germline, CDR1 is KGHSH, CDR2 LQKENI. The CDR3 bases are TGTGCCAGCTCACGGACAGGTACAGAGGTCTATGGCTACACCTTC. Translation: CASSRTGTEVYGYTF.

The chain couples TRBV18 to TRBJ2-5; D is possibly TRBD1 (6 bases). The DNA matches TRBJ2-7 better at its end, which makes the J call doubtful. This CDR3 region has 13 residues. CDR1 and CDR2 (germline): KGHSH, LQKENI. The CDR3 protein is CASSPSNRDEQYF. CDR3 DNA: TGTGCCAGCTCACCAAGTAACAGGGACGAGCAGTACTTC.

The chain recombines TRBV6-5 with TRBJ2-3; TRBD2 matches 11 bases. J gave up 7 bases and V 0 bases, and 6 bases lay outside the gene matches. Germline V gene data show CDR1 as MNHEY and CDR2 as SVGAGI. The CDR3 runs 16 residues. The CDR3 region is CASSYSASGGPNTQYF. The CDR3 DNA reads as TGTGCCAGCAGTTACTCGGCTAGCGGGGGGCCTAATACGCAGTATTTT.

The J gene is TRBJ1-3, the V gene TRBV10-3; 7 nucleotides line up with TRBD1. Germline V gene data show CDR1 as ENHRY and CDR2 as SYGVKD. The CDR3 has 16 amino acids. V gave up 3 bases and J gave up 0 bases; unmatched junction bases: 5. As DNA, the CDR3 is TGTGCCATCAGTGACACGACAGGGTCCTCTGGAAACACCATATATTTT. As protein: CAISDTTGSSGNTIYF.

This chain joins TRBV6-5 and TRBJ2-5; the match to TRBD1 covers 8 bases. Trimming took 5 bases from V and 5 from J; bases not matched to a gene: 7. Looked up from germline, CDR1 is MNHEY and CDR2 is SVGAGI. The CDR3 loop spans 14 amino acids. CDR3: CASSPTGVVETQYF. The DNA of the CDR3 is TGTGCCAGCAGTCCGACAGGGGTGGTGGAGACCCAGTACTTC.

The chain employs TRBV2 and TRBJ2-7; possibly TRBD1 for D (5 bases). The CDR3 is 14 residues long. Germline V gene lookup returns CDR1 SNHLY and CDR2 FYNNEI. Trimming cost V 4 bases and J 9 bases, with 19 bases left between them. CDR3 amino acids: CASSVPSSGPGQYF. The CDR3 region has the DNA TGTGCCAGCAGTGTTCCATCCTCAGGGCCCGGGCAGTACTTC.

The rearrangement joins TRBV27 to TRBJ2-7, with 7 bases lining up with TRBD1. The V and J ends lost 2 bases and 7 bases, in that order; junction bases with no gene match: 14. The germline V gene has CDR1 MNHEY and CDR2 SMNVEV (reference sequence). This CDR3 has 16 residues. CDR3 nucleotide sequence: TGTGCCAGCAGTTTACCGCCCGGGACAGCCGTCCGAGAGCAGTACTTC. Amino acids: CASSLPPGTAVREQYF.

The chain is built from TRBV6-1 and TRBJ2-3; D is ambiguous. V was clipped by 4 bases and J by 3 bases, with 11 bases between them. This CDR3 contains 14 residues. The germline V gene has CDR1 MNHNS and CDR2 SASEGT. This CDR3 reads CASSVPVVTDTQYF. The CDR3 nucleotides are TGTGCCAGCAGTGTACCGGTTGTAACAGATACGCAGTATTTT.